This record concerns one TCR beta chain sequence. This clonotype was counted between two and nine times. The antigen it binds to is not known. The record has no base qualities; no much larger clone is one base away. Library creation used 5' RACE. The run used an Illumina HiSeq 2500. The second PCR ran for about 6 to 11 cycles and used a J-beta primer mix along with a sample-barcoded 5' primer. A unique molecular identifier was introduced onto each TCR beta cDNA molecule by a template-switch 5' adaptor carrying 12 random nucleotides. Each sample yielded at least 2.5 million CDR3-containing paired-end reads. First-strand cDNA synthesis was performed from all RNA using the Mint cDNA synthesis kit, with priming by a TRBC-specific oligonucleotide. Following uracil-DNA glycosylase treatment, a first 18-cycle PCR with universal primers M1SS and BC2_uni_R was performed on all cDNA. The source study handled its data this way. Each sample was normalized by randomly selecting 1 million high-quality reads, each carrying a distinct molecular identifier. Instead of being binned into consensus sequences, reads that shared molecular identifiers were thrown out. CDR3 identification, clonotype clustering and error correction used MiTCR with a Q25 quality threshold and the strictest error-elimination algorithm. A nonparametric unseen species model using Euler transformation provided a lower-bound estimate of total TCR beta diversity. In TCRdb, the public reads were trimmed at Q25 with fastp and aligned with MiXCR, with productive beta chains retained. Rows merge per CDR3 protein into single entries with the most common DNA and genes. Here the V and J calls rest on TCRdb's processing, not on the authors' analysis. Counted in this sample were around 520,000 distinct CDR3 sequences; about 27% of them appeared once. The ten largest clones add up to about 3.3% of the sample.

Between the V and J ends, shortened by 6 bases and 3 bases respectively, the junction contains 18 bases. CDR1 and CDR2 are drawn from the germline V gene (reference sequence): LNHDA, SQIVND. From its cysteine to its phenylalanine, the CDR3 spans 16 amino acids. Left in the record is the CDR3 DNA by itself, 48 bases read in frame from the first base. The sample is drawn from a study of blood T cells in healthy people across ages (dated by TCRdb to about 2015). Broadly, across the study: In model experiments, template switching captured about one uniquely barcoded TCR beta cDNA molecule for every two T cells. Using deep sequencing normalized with unique cDNA molecular identifiers, the study measured how TCR beta repertoire diversity changes with age. For two donors (one aged 18 to 29 and one aged 80 or older), the study analyzed two additional independent replicas of 1 million unique cDNA reads from the same blood draw. The donors were divided into four age groups: young (average 16 years), middle-aged (approximately 39), aged (62) and long-lived (roughly 82). The full study reports these points: As age increased, observed TCR beta diversity per million T cells dropped in a roughly linear way, and a significant reduction was already evident by age about 40. The long-lived group showed more naive CD4+ T cells, fewer expanded clones and increased TCR diversity than the aged group, suggesting age selection. Donor CMV infection status was unknown, potentially confounding age-related changes in expanded clonotypes. Estimates of total diversity based on one million sequenced T cells were considered lower bounds and underestimates. Conclusive comparison of naive and antigen-experienced compartments was prevented by the profiling of bulk unsorted PBMCs. A strong correlation was found between observed TCR beta diversity and the percentage of naive T cells measured by flow cytometry.

Systemically healthy Caucasian individuals from Russia, 39 in total and aged 6 to 90 years, were included as donors. Around 10 milliliters of peripheral blood were drawn from each donor into EDTA-treated Vacutainer tubes. PBMCs were isolated by Ficoll-Paque density-gradient centrifugation, with at least 7 million obtained per sample. Trizol reagent was used to extract total RNA from PBMCs, with at least 5 micrograms per sample. For every donor, flow cytometry on a PBMC aliquot measured the percentage of naive CD45RAhigh/CD27high T cells. The same data also went into a second study, on T cells of mothers and their children. From the second report: Donors were nine systemically healthy Caucasian individuals: three mothers and their six children. cDNA synthesis consumed the entire amount of extracted RNA, loaded at approximately 1.4 ug RNA in each 15 ul reaction. In the second PCR, the M1S primer introduced both the sample barcodes and 2-4 random nucleotides. Each mother yielded over 8.5 million TCR beta CDR3 reads and each child 2.5 million to 3 million reads. Thymic selection shapes the output of TCR recombination in a similar way in related and unrelated pairs, and inherited differences have a minor effect. Normalized repertoire overlap in related mother-child pairs was always slightly higher than in unrelated mother-child pairs, but the difference was never significant. No persistent microchimeric T cell clones were found, with a detection sensitivity of approximately 94 clones per million clonotypes. The study used deep NGS to compare TCR beta repertoires of mothers and children, seeking features distinguishing related mother-child pairs from unrelated individuals. The mean age was around 40 +/- 4 years for the mothers and approximately 11 +/- 4 years for the children. After adapter ligation was performed with NEBNext reagents, the libraries were sequenced on an Illumina HiSeq 2000 with 100+100 nt paired-end reads. To prevent cross-contamination, the mother and child libraries were prepared one month apart and sequenced in separate runs. Between about 500,000 and 2,300,000 distinct TCR beta clonotypes were identified per donor. Naive TCR beta clonotypes were estimated from low-frequency clonotypes matched to each donor's FACS-determined naive share, without sorting.

The sample was blood. The TCR comes from a boy younger than 10 in good health. The V and J segments used are TRBV19 and TRBJ1-3; no D gene call is confident. The nucleotides are TGTGCCAGTAGCACCAACCGGGCCGGATTTGGAAACACCATATATTTT. It codes for CASSTNRAGFGNTIYF.